What follows are 17 T cell receptor beta chains derived from one specimen sequenced in a study of blood T cell repertoires in COVID-19. The table came from immunoSEQ multiplex PCR; TCRdb's copy has only in-frame clones and leaves some out. The top ten hold approximately 2.4% of the sample, which has fewer than 350,000 clones, around 90% seen once. The sequenced sample was PBMCs or T cells enriched from blood (not recorded which). These receptors were obtained from a woman between 40 and 55 years old with acute COVID-19.

The J gene is TRBJ1-5, the V gene TRBV10-3; maybe TRBD1 (6 bases). CDR1 is ENHRY, CDR2 SYGVKD, per germline. Trimming took off 5 bases at V and 4 bases at J, with 12 bases between the two ends. The CDR3 spans 14 residues. The CDR3 DNA reads TGTGCCATCAGTTCGGGGGGGGCGAATCAGCCCCAGCATTTT. Protein sequence: CAISSGGANQPQHF.

The CDR3 bases are TGTGCCAGCACCGAACTTCACAGGGGTAACACTGAAGCTTTCTTT. Translating it yields CASTELHRGNTEAFF. V usage is TRBV6-6 and J usage is TRBJ1-1, with TRBD1 matching 7 bases. The CDR3 contains 15 residues. Germline-derived CDR1 and CDR2 are MNHNY and SVGAGI (reference sequence). The J segment lost 2 bases and the V segment lost 7 bases, leaving 10 bases of the junction unmatched.

The gene calls are TRBV19 and TRBJ2-7; 9 bases are shared with TRBD1. The CDR3 is made up of 16 amino acids. Looked up from germline, CDR1 is LNHDA and CDR2 is SQIVND (reference sequence). V gave up 6 bases and J gave up 5 bases; unmatched junction bases: 14. CDR3 sequence: CASSHRGTGGLNEQYF. DNA of the CDR3: TGTGCCAGTAGCCACCGGGGTACAGGGGGCCTCAACGAGCAGTACTTC.

The chain combines TRBV5-6 with TRBJ1-1, with D unresolved. The CDR3 covers 13 residues. In germline, CDR1 is SGHDT, CDR2 YYEEEE. V shed 0 bases and J shed 1 base, with 4 bases lying between them. The chain's CDR3 is CASSLEANTEAFF. CDR3 coding DNA: TGTGCCAGCAGCTTGGAAGCGAACACTGAAGCTTTCTTT.

The chain carries TRBV19 and TRBJ1-5, with TRBD1 as a possible D gene (5 bases). CDR3 length equals 12 residues. Germline V gene data show CDR1 as LNHDA and CDR2 as SQIVND (reference sequence). Between the trimmed V and J ends, which lost 5 bases and 7 bases, there was a span of 9 bases. This CDR3 is CASSGGKQPQHF. The DNA for the CDR3 is TGTGCCAGTAGTGGGGGGAAACAGCCCCAGCATTTT.

This chain joins TRBV24-1 and TRBJ1-4; TRBD1 is a possible D gene (5 bases). Trimming cost V 2 bases and J 6 bases, with 9 bases left between them. The CDR3 consists of 14 residues. Looked up from germline, CDR1 is KGHDR and CDR2 is SFDVKD. CDR3 in amino acids: CATSDSGRDEKLFF. The CDR3 nucleotides read TGTGCCACCAGTGATTCAGGGAGGGATGAAAAACTGTTTTTT.

The chain uses TRBV7-9 and TRBJ2-1, with TRBD2 as a possible D gene (7 bases). CDR3 length: 16 amino acids. Germline V gives CDR1 SEHNR, CDR2 FQNEAQ (reference sequence). Trimming left V 5 bases short and J 9 bases short, with 23 bases between. As DNA, the CDR3 is TGTGCCAGCAGCCTTACTGCGGGGGCACCGCGTACTGAGCAGTTCTTC. It codes for CASSLTAGAPRTEQFF. Full variable domain (remainder filled in from reference TRBV7-9 and TRBJ2-1): DTGVSQNPRHKITKRGQNVTFRCDPISEHNRLYWYRQTLGQGPEFLTYFQNEAQLEKSRLLSDRFSAERPKGSFSTLEIQRTEQGDSAMYLCASSLTAGAPRTEQFFGPGTRLTVL.

CDR3 sequence: CASSPRSGSGGVVDEQYF. The CDR3 region has the DNA TGTGCCAGCTCACCACGGTCCGGAAGCGGGGGGGTTGTAGACGAGCAGTACTTC. The chain uses TRBV18 and TRBJ2-7, with 10 bases lining up with TRBD2. The junction had 14 bases not matched to a gene; V was cut back by 1 base and J by 5 bases. The CDR3 runs 18 residues. The germline gives CDR1 KGHSH, CDR2 LQKENI.

The chain couples TRBV6-5 to TRBJ1-6, with 8 bases matching TRBD1. The V and J ends lost 6 bases and 9 bases, in that order; junction bases with no gene match: 10. The CDR3 length is 15 residues. Germline loops: CDR1 MNHEY, CDR2 SVGAGI. The CDR3 loop is CASSRSPRGRSPLHF. CDR3 sequence (DNA): TGTGCCAGCAGCCGCTCGCCCAGGGGGCGTTCACCCCTCCACTTT.

The chain carries TRBV2 and TRBJ2-5, with a tentative D call TRBD2 (5 bases). The CDR3 loop spans 13 amino acids. Germline V gene data show CDR1 as SNHLY and CDR2 as FYNNEI. The V end lost 5 bases, the J end lost 9 bases, and 16 bases lay between the germline ends. The CDR3 loop is CASSQTGLGAQYF. The DNA of the CDR3 is TGTGCCAGCAGTCAAACTGGACTCGGGGCCCAGTACTTC.

V usage is TRBV27 and J usage is TRBJ2-2; TRBD2 is a possible D gene (5 bases). Trimming removed 8 bases at V and 0 bases at J, with 13 bases between. The CDR3 runs to 15 residues. Germline V lookup: CDR1 MNHEY, CDR2 SMNVEV (reference sequence). CDR3 loop: CASRPLLANTGELFF. The CDR3 nucleotides read TGTGCCAGCCGCCCCCTACTAGCGAACACCGGGGAGCTGTTTTTT.

The chain employs TRBV28 and TRBJ2-5; possible D gene TRBD2, 7 bases. Germline CDR1 and CDR2: MDHEN and SYDVKM. The CDR3 spans 15 residues. The V end lost 3 bases, the J end lost 4 bases, and 15 bases lay between the germline ends. This CDR3 is CASSLDRGASETQYF. The CDR3 DNA reads as TGTGCCAGCAGTTTGGATCGGGGGGCCTCAGAGACCCAGTACTTC.

The rearrangement links TRBV6-5 to TRBJ1-4; 7 nucleotides line up with TRBD1. Germline CDR1 and CDR2: MNHEY and SVGAGI. Trimming at V came to 10 bases and at J to 5 bases, leaving 7 bases not matched to a gene. CDR3 length equals 13 residues. CDR3 residues: CATEGQSNEKLFF. In DNA, the CDR3 is TGTGCCACGGAGGGACAGTCCAATGAAAAACTGTTTTTT.

The CDR3 nucleotides are TGCAGCGTTCCGCAGGGGGTAGGCGGCTACACCTTC. It encodes CSVPQGVGGYTF. The chain recombines TRBV29-1 with TRBJ1-2, with TRBD1 identical over 7 bases. This CDR3 contains 12 residues. V lost 5 bases, J lost 8 bases, and 8 bases stayed unmatched. From germline, CDR1 is SQVTM and CDR2 ANQGSEA.

V gene TRBV6-5 combines with J gene TRBJ2-3, with TRBD1 matching 7 bases. CDR1 MNHEY and CDR2 SVGAGI come from the germline V gene. The V gene end was trimmed by 10 bases and the J gene end by 2 bases; junction bases not matched to a gene: 12. The length of the CDR3 is 15 residues. Here the CDR3 DNA reads TGTGCCACCACGATCAGGGGGTTCGACACAGATACGCAGTATTTT. Residues: CATTIRGFDTDTQYF.

This chain joins TRBV4-2 and TRBJ2-3, with 8 bases fitting TRBD2. V lost 4 bases to trimming and J lost 3 bases; unmatched junction nucleotides: 9. CDR1 and CDR2 (germline): LGHNA, YNFKEQ. The CDR3 runs 16 residues. In DNA form, the CDR3 reads TGTGCCAGCAGCCCTCCGGGCGGGGGGCCAACAGATACGCAGTATTTT. It specifies CASSPPGGGPTDTQYF.

This chain links TRBV9 with TRBJ1-6; 9 nucleotides match TRBD1. J gave up 7 bases and V 4 bases, and 6 bases lay outside the gene matches. This CDR3 comprises 15 residues. CDR1 is SGDLS, CDR2 YYNGEE, per germline. This chain's CDR3 is CASSQGDRENSPLHF. The CDR3 nucleotides read TGTGCCAGCAGCCAGGGGGACAGGGAGAATTCACCCCTCCACTTT.